These T cell receptor beta chains were read from a single sample in a study of preoperative IRX-2 immunotherapy in early breast cancer. Some clones are missing from TCRdb's copy, which holds only in-frame ones; the method was immunoSEQ multiplex PCR. Of approximately 96,000 clones listed, roughly 85% were seen once; the top ten hold about 1.9%. The material was tumor tissue, obtained after IRX-2 immunotherapy. The receptors were gathered from a human donor with breast cancer. CDR3s include the opening cysteine and the closing phenylalanine or tryptophan. The D gene is left open where the match is weak. Rows give clone size only sometimes, using once, few, many, or a class for an expanded clone.

clone size: .; D gene: .; J gene: TRBJ2-6; V gene: TRBV18; CDR3 DNA: TGTGCCAGCTCACCACCACGATCTGGGGCCAACGTCCTGACTTTC; CDR3 protein: CASSPPRSGANVLTF
clone size: .; D gene: .; J gene: TRBJ2-3; V gene: TRBV10-1; CDR3 DNA: TGCGCCAGCAGTGAGTCGAGATCAGTCCCCTATAGCACAGATACGCAGTATTTT; CDR3 protein: CASSESRSVPYSTDTQYF
clone size: .; D gene: .; J gene: TRBJ1-3; V gene: TRBV28; CDR3 DNA: TGTGCCAGCGGCGGACGGGGAGTCGGGGATGGAAACACCATATATTTT; CDR3 protein: CASGGRGVGDGNTIYF
clone size: .; D gene: .; J gene: TRBJ1-2; V gene: TRBV15; CDR3 DNA: TGTGCCACCAGCAGAGAAGGAGGTTCCCTCTATTCGGACTATGGCTACACCTTC; CDR3 protein: CATSREGGSLYSDYGYTF
clone size: .; D gene: TRBD2; J gene: TRBJ2-2; V gene: TRBV25-1; CDR3 DNA: TGTGCCAGCAGTTTTTCCGGGACTAGGAACACCGGGGAGCTGTTTTTT; CDR3 protein: CASSFSGTRNTGELFF
clone size: .; D gene: .; J gene: TRBJ1-1; V gene: TRBV11-3; CDR3 DNA: TGTGCCAGCAGCTTAGAGGGGGAAACGGTGGGCACTGAAGCTTTCTTT; CDR3 protein: CASSLEGETVGTEAFF
clone size: .; D gene: .; J gene: TRBJ2-5; V gene: TRBV6-8; CDR3 DNA: TGTGCCAGCAGTTACACGGGACACCGAGGGGGGACCCAGTACTTC; CDR3 protein: CASSYTGHRGGTQYF
clone size: .; D gene: .; J gene: TRBJ1-2; V gene: TRBV6-8; CDR3 DNA: TGTGCCAGCAGTTACTCGGCTGGTGGCTACACCTTC; CDR3 protein: CASSYSAGGYTF
clone size: .; D gene: .; J gene: TRBJ1-6; V gene: TRBV5-1; CDR3 DNA: TGCGCCAGCAGCCCGGGACAAGGAAACAATTCACCCCTCCACTTT; CDR3 protein: CASSPGQGNNSPLHF
clone size: .; D gene: .; J gene: TRBJ1-1; V gene: TRBV10-2; CDR3 DNA: TGCGCCAGCAGTGAGTCTCGGCCTTCACTGGGGACTGAAGCTTTCTTT; CDR3 protein: CASSESRPSLGTEAFF
clone size: .; D gene: TRBD1; J gene: TRBJ1-1; V gene: TRBV5-1; CDR3 DNA: TGCGCCAGCAGCCAAATACAGGGGGCGATCACTGAAGCTTTCTTT; CDR3 protein: CASSQIQGAITEAFF
clone size: .; D gene: .; J gene: TRBJ2-7; V gene: TRBV10-2; CDR3 DNA: TGCGCCAGCAGTGACTGGACCAGGCAGTTGGAGCAGTACTTC; CDR3 protein: CASSDWTRQLEQYF
clone size: .; D gene: .; J gene: TRBJ1-1; V gene: TRBV22-1; CDR3 DNA: TGTGCCAGCAGTCTCGGGACACCAGAAGCTTTCTTT; CDR3 protein: CASSLGTPEAFF
clone size: .; D gene: .; J gene: TRBJ1-4; V gene: TRBV6-7; CDR3 DNA: TGTGCCAGCAGGGGCGAGCGGACTCAAGGAAAGGGACTGTTTTTT; CDR3 protein: CASRGERTQGKGLFF
clone size: .; D gene: .; J gene: TRBJ1-3; V gene: TRBV7-5; CDR3 DNA: TGTGCCAGCAGCTTAGTACAGGGTGGGGGAAACACCATATATTTT; CDR3 protein: CASSLVQGGGNTIYF
clone size: once; D gene: .; J gene: TRBJ1-1; V gene: TRBV28; CDR3 DNA: TGTGCCAGCAGTTTGTATCAGGGGCTGAACACTGAAGCTTTCTTT; CDR3 protein: CASSLYQGLNTEAFF
clone size: .; D gene: TRBD2; J gene: TRBJ2-3; V gene: TRBV6-8; CDR3 DNA: TGTGCCAGCAGTTACGATCCGGGGAGCGGGGATCAGACAGATACGCAGTATTTT; CDR3 protein: CASSYDPGSGDQTDTQYF